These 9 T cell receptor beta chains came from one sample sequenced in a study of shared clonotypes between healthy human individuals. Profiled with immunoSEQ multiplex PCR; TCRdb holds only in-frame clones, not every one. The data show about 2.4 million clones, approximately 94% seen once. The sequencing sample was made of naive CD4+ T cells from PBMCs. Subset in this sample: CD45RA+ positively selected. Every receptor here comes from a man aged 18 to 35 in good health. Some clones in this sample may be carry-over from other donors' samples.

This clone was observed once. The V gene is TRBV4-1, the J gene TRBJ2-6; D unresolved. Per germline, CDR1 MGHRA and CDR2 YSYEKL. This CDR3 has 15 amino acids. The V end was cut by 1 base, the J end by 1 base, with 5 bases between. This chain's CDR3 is CASSQVKSGANVLTF. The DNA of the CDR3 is TGCGCCAGCAGCCAAGTGAAGTCTGGGGCCAACGTCCTGACTTTC.

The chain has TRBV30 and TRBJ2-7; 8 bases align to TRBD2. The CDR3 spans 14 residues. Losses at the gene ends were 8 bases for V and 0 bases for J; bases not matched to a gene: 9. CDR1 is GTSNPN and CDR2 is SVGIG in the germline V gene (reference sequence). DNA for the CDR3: TGTGCCGGAAATAGCGGGATCAGCTCCTACGAGCAGTACTTC. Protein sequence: CAGNSGISSYEQYF.

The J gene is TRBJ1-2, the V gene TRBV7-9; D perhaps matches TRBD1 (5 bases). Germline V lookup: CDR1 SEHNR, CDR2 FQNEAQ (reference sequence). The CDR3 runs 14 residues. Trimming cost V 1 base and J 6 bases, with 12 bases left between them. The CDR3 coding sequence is TGTGCCAGCAGCTTAGAGGATTCAGGGAATGGCTACACCTTC. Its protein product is CASSLEDSGNGYTF. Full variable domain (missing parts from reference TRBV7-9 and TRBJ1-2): DTGVSQNPRHKITKRGQNVTFRCDPISEHNRLYWYRQTLGQGPEFLTYFQNEAQLEKSRLLSDRFSAERPKGSFSTLEIQRTEQGDSAMYLCASSLEDSGNGYTFGSGTRLTVV.

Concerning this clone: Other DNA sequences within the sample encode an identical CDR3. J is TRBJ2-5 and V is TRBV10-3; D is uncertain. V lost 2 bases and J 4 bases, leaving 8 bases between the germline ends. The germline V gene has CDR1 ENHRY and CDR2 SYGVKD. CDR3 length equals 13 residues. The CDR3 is CAISENPPETQYF. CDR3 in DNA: TGTGCCATCAGTGAGAACCCCCCAGAGACCCAGTACTTC.

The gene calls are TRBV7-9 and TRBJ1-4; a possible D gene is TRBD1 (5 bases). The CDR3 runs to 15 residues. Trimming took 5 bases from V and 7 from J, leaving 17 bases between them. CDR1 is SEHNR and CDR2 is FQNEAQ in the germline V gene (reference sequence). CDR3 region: CASSGGDLSGEKLFF. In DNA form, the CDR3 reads TGTGCCAGCAGCGGGGGGGATTTAAGCGGTGAAAAACTGTTTTTT.

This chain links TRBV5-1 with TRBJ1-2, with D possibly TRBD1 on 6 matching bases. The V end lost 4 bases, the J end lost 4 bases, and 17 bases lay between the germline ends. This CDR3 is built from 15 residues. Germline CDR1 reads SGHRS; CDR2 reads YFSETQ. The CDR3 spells CASSEKQGERYGYTF. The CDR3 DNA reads TGCGCCAGCAGCGAAAAACAGGGAGAGCGCTATGGCTACACCTTC.

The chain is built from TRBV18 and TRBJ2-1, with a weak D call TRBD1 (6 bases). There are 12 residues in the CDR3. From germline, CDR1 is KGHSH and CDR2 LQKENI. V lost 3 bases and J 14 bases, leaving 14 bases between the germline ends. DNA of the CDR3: TGTGCCAGCTCACCCTCGACAGGTCAGAAGTTCTTC. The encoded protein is CASSPSTGQKFF.

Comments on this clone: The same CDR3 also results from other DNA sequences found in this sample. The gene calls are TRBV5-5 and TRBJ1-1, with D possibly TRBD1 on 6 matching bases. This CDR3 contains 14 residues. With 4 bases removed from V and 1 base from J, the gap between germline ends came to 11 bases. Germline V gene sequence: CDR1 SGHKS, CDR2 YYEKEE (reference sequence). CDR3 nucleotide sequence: TGTGCCAGCAGCCTGCAGGGGCCGAACACTGAAGCTTTCTTT. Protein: CASSLQGPNTEAFF.

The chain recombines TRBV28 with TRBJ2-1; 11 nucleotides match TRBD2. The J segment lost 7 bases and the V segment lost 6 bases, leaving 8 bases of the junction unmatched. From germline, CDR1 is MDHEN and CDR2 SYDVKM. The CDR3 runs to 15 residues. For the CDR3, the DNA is TGTGCCAGCAGCACGCCACTAGCGGGAGTTAATGAGCAGTTCTTC. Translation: CASSTPLAGVNEQFF.